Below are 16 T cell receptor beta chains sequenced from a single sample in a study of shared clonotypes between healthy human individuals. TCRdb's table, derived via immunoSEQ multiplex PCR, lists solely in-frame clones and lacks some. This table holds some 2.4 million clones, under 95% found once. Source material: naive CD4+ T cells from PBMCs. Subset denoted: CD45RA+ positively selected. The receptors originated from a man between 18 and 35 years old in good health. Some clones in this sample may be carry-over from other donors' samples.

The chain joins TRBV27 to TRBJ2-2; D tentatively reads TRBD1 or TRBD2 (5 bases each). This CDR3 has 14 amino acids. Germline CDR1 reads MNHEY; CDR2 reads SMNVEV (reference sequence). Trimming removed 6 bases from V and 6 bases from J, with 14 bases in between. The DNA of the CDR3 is TGTGCCAGCAGCTGGGACCCCGGATCCGGGGAGCTGTTTTTT. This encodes CASSWDPGSGELFF.

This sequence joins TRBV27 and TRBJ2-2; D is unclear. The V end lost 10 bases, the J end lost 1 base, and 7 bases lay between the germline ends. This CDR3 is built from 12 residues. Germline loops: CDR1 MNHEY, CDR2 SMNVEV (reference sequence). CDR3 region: CATSRNTGELFF. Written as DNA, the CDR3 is TGTGCCACATCTCGGAACACCGGGGAGCTGTTTTTT.

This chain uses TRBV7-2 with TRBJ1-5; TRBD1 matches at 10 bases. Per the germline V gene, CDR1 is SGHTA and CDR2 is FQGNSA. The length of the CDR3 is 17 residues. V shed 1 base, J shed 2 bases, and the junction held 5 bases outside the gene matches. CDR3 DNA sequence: TGTGCCAGCAGCTTAGAGGGACAGGGGTATGGCAATCAGCCCCAGCATTTT. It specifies CASSLEGQGYGNQPQHF.

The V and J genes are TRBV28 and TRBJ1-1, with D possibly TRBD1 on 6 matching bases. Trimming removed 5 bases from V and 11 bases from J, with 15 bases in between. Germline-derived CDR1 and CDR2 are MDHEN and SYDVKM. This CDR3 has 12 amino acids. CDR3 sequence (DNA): TGTGCCAGCAGTACAGGGAGCCGTTCGGCTTTCTTT. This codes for CASSTGSRSAFF.

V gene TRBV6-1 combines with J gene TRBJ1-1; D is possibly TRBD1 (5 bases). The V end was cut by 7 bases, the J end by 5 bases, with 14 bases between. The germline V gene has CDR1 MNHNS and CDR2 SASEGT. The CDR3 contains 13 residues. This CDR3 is CASTQGPWTEAFF. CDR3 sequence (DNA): TGTGCCAGCACCCAGGGTCCATGGACTGAAGCTTTCTTT.

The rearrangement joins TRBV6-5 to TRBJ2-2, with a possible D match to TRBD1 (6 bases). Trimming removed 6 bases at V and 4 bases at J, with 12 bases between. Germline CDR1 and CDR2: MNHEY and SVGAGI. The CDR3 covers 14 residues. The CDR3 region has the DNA TGTGCCAGCAGGCGACAGGCTAGCACCGGGGAGCTGTTTTTT. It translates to CASRRQASTGELFF.

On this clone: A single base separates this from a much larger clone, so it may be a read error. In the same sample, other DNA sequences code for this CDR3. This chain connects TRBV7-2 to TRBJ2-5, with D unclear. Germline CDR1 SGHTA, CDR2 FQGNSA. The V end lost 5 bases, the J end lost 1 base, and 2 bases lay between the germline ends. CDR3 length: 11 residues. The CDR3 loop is CASSIQETQYF. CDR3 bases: TGTGCCAGCAGCATCCAAGAGACCCAGTACTTC.

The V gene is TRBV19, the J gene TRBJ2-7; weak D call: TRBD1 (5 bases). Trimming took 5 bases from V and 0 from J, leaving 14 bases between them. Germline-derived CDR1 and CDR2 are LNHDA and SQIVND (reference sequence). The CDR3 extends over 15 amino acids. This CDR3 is CASSGAATSSYEQYF. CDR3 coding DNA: TGTGCCAGTAGTGGGGCGGCTACGAGCTCCTACGAGCAGTACTTC.

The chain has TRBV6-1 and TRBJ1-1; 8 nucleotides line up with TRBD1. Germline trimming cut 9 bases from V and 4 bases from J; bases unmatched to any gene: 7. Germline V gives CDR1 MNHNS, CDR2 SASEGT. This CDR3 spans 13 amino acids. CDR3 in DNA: TGTGCCAGTATTGTAACAGGGGGCACTGAAGCTTTCTTT. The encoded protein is CASIVTGGTEAFF.

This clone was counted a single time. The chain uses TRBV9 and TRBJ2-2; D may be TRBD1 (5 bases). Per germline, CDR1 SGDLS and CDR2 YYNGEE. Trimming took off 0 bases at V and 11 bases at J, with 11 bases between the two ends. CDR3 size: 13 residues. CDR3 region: CASSVVQGGELFF. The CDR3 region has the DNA TGTGCCAGCAGCGTAGTTCAGGGCGGCGAGCTGTTTTTT.

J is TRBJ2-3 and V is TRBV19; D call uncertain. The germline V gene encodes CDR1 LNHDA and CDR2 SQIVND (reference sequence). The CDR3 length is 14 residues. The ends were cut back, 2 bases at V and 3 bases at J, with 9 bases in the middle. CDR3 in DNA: TGTGCCAGTAGTATAATTTCCGGGACAGATACGCAGTATTTT. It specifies CASSIISGTDTQYF.

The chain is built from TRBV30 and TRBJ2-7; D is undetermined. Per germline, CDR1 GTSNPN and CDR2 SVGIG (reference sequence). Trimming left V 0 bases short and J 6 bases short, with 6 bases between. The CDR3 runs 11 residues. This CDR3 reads CAWSVYREQYF. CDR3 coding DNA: TGTGCCTGGAGTGTTTATCGCGAGCAGTACTTC.

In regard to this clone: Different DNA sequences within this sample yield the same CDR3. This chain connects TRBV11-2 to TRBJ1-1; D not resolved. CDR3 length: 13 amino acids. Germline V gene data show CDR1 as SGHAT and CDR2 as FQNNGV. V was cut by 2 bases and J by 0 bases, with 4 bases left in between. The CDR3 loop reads CASSLRLNTEAFF. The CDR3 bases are TGTGCCAGCAGCTTACGTCTGAACACTGAAGCTTTCTTT.

This CDR3 is CASSFPPRSYEQYF. For the CDR3, the DNA is TGTGCCAGCAGTTTCCCCCCCCGCTCCTACGAGCAGTACTTC. This chain uses TRBV28 with TRBJ2-7; D is unclear. Germline loops: CDR1 MDHEN, CDR2 SYDVKM. The CDR3 covers 14 residues. V lost 3 bases and J lost 0, with 9 bases in between.

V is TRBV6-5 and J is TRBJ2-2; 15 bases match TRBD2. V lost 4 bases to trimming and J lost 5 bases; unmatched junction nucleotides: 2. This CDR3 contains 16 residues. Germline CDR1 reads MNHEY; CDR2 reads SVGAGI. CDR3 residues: CASSSGLAGGTGELFF. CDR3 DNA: TGTGCCAGCAGTTCGGGACTAGCGGGAGGTACCGGGGAGCTGTTTTTT.

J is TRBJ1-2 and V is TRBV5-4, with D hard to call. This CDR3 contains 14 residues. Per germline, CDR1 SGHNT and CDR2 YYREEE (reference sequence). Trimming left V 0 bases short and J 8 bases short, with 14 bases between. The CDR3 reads CASSLAAGFGGYTF. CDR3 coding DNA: TGTGCCAGCAGCTTGGCCGCTGGGTTCGGGGGCTACACCTTC.